These 27 T cell receptor beta chains were sequenced from one sample in a study of metastatic and nonmetastatic thyroid tumors. TCRdb used MiXCR to call clones anew from the PCR reads. The top ten clones hold 3% to 4.5% of a sample with 100,000 or so clones, under 15% of them seen once. Treatment of any kind had been given to no patient before thyroid surgery. Sequencing used blood. The origin of the receptors is a female donor with papillary thyroid cancer or a benign thyroid nodule (not recorded which). Some clones in this sample may be carry-over from other donors' samples.

This clone was found many times. This may arise from a read error, as a much more abundant clone is one base away. The gene calls are TRBV6-1 and TRBJ2-2; TRBD1 agrees at 8 bases. The CDR3 is 15 amino acids. CDR1 and CDR2 (germline): MNHNS, SASEGT. CDR3 DNA sequence: TGTGCCACCACTATAGGACAGGGTAACACCTGGGAGCTGTTTTTT. Translating gives CATTIGQGNTWELFF.

This clone appeared many times. The rearrangement joins TRBV5-1 to TRBJ1-1; D possibly corresponds to TRBD1 (5 bases). The V and J ends lost 0 bases and 5 bases respectively, with 11 bases between them. This CDR3 spans 14 amino acids. Germline V gene data show CDR1 as SGHRS and CDR2 as YFSETQ. DNA of the CDR3: TGCGCCAGCAGCTTGGCGGCCAGGGAGACTGAAGCTTTCTTT. It specifies CASSLAARETEAFF.

This clone was observed many times. This chain links TRBV20-1 with TRBJ2-1; TRBD2 might be the D (6 bases). V shed 3 bases and J shed 2 bases, with 11 bases lying between them. The CDR3 has 14 residues. Looked up from germline, CDR1 is DFQATT and CDR2 is SNEGSKA (reference sequence). CDR3 loop: CSASKDYPYNEQFF. The CDR3 DNA reads TGCAGTGCTAGTAAGGACTACCCCTACAATGAGCAGTTCTTC.

This clone was seen many times. The chain uses TRBV5-1 and TRBJ2-7; TRBD2 matches at 7 bases. This CDR3 comprises 15 residues. Germline V CDR1 and CDR2: SGHRS, YFSETQ. The J segment lost 4 bases and the V segment lost 4 bases, leaving 11 bases of the junction unmatched. Here the CDR3 reads CASSTARGEAYEQYF. The CDR3 DNA reads TGCGCCAGCAGCACCGCCCGGGGGGAGGCGTACGAGCAGTACTTC.

The CDR3 nucleotides are TGCGCCAGCAGCAGGACTAGCGGGAGCTCCTACAATGAGCAGTTCTTC. Amino acid sequence: CASSRTSGSSYNEQFF. The J gene is TRBJ2-1, the V gene TRBV5-1; 13 nucleotides match TRBD2. Germline V gene data show CDR1 as SGHRS and CDR2 as YFSETQ. J lost 0 bases, V lost 4 bases, and 1 base had no gene match. CDR3 length: 16 residues.

This clone has a handful of counts. This chain connects TRBV6-5 to TRBJ2-7, with a weak D call TRBD2 (6 bases). Germline V gene lookup returns CDR1 MNHEY and CDR2 SVGAGI. V shed 2 bases and J shed 2 bases, with 10 bases lying between them. This CDR3 contains 14 residues. CDR3 amino acids: CASSYGAGPYEQYF. For the CDR3, the DNA is TGTGCCAGCAGTTACGGTGCGGGACCCTACGAGCAGTACTTC.

This clone has only a few counts. This may be a read error, as it is one base from a much larger clone. The sample carries other DNA sequences with the same CDR3. The V gene is TRBV10-3, the J gene TRBJ2-2; tentatively, D is TRBD1 or TRBD2 (5 bases each). The CDR3 totals 16 residues. Germline CDR1 and CDR2: ENHRY and SYGVKD. Trimming left V 3 bases short and J 1 base short, with 12 bases between. CDR3 loop: CAISDNLGGNTGELFF. CDR3 nucleotides: TGTGCCATCAGTGATAACCTTGGGGGGAACACCGGGGAGCTGTTTTTT.

This clone was counted many times. V is TRBV27 and J is TRBJ2-7; 7 nucleotides line up with TRBD2. The V and J ends lost 3 bases and 2 bases, in that order; junction bases with no gene match: 10. The CDR3 has 16 residues. Germline CDR1 is MNHEY and CDR2 is SMNVEV (reference sequence). CDR3 amino acids: CASSLGGTIGPYEQYF. DNA of the CDR3: TGTGCCAGCAGTTTGGGGGGGACGATCGGGCCCTACGAGCAGTACTTC.

This clone has more than one count but fewer than ten. A much bigger clone sits one base away, suggesting this may be a read error. The gene calls are TRBV7-9 and TRBJ1-2, with D unresolved. CDR1 and CDR2 from the germline V gene are SEHNR and FQNEAQ (reference sequence). This CDR3 has 11 residues. V was shortened by 11 bases and J by 8 bases, with 15 bases between the two germline ends. The CDR3 region is CAGHPDLGYTF. CDR3 coding DNA: TGTGCCGGCCATCCGGATTTGGGCTACACCTTC.

This clone was observed a handful of times. A single base separates this from a much larger clone, so it may be a read error. The sample carries other DNA sequences with the same CDR3. The V gene is TRBV14, the J gene TRBJ1-1; D unresolved. CDR3 length: 14 amino acids. Germline V gene lookup returns CDR1 SGHDN and CDR2 FVKESK. Written as DNA, the CDR3 is TGTGCCAGCAGCCTGGCAATTATGAACACCGAAGCTTTCTTT. Its protein product is CASSLAIMNTEAFF.

This clone was seen at least ten times. CDR3 region: CASSVNSLSPQGTNTEAFF. In DNA form, the CDR3 reads TGTGCCAGCAGCGTAAACTCCCTCTCCCCCCAGGGGACCAACACTGAAGCTTTCTTT. This sequence joins TRBV9 and TRBJ1-1; weak D call: TRBD1 (6 bases). The CDR3 has 19 amino acids. V lost 1 base to trimming and J lost 2 bases, with 24 bases between them. CDR1 and CDR2 from the germline V gene are SGDLS and YYNGEE.

This clone showed up many times. V gene TRBV5-1 combines with J gene TRBJ2-1; maybe TRBD2 (6 bases). Germline CDR1 and CDR2: SGHRS and YFSETQ. Trimming took 4 bases from V and 0 from J, leaving 17 bases between them. The CDR3 is 17 residues long. CDR3 sequence: CASSPVRGSSSYNEQFF. CDR3 bases: TGCGCCAGCAGCCCTGTTCGGGGGTCGAGCTCCTACAATGAGCAGTTCTTC.

The chain recombines TRBV5-4 with TRBJ2-3; 7 bases match TRBD1. In germline, CDR1 is SGHNT, CDR2 YYREEE (reference sequence). The CDR3 length is 15 residues. The V segment lost 3 bases and the J segment 10 bases; nucleotides outside the gene matches: 14. CDR3: CASSSDRVGVGSQYF. The CDR3 DNA reads as TGTGCCAGCAGCTCCGACAGGGTAGGCGTTGGGTCGCAGTATTTT.

This chain links TRBV4-2 with TRBJ2-2; weak D call: TRBD1 (5 bases). This CDR3 has 15 residues. CDR1 and CDR2 from the germline V gene are LGHNA and YNFKEQ. V lost 0 bases to trimming and J lost 7 bases, with 12 bases between them. This chain's CDR3 is CASSQDRGVHGELFF. In nucleotides, the CDR3 is TGTGCCAGCAGCCAAGATAGGGGCGTGCACGGGGAGCTGTTTTTT.

This clone was recorded at least ten times. CDR3 sequence reads: CASSLGAGERNQPQHF. DNA for the CDR3: TGTGCCAGCAGCTTAGGGGCAGGAGAGAGGAATCAGCCCCAGCATTTT. The rearrangement links TRBV7-9 to TRBJ1-5; D remains unclear. V shed 1 base and J shed 4 bases, with 14 bases lying between them. Germline V gives CDR1 SEHNR, CDR2 FQNEAQ (reference sequence). This CDR3 comprises 16 residues.

This clone was observed a handful of times. The rearrangement uses TRBV27 and TRBJ1-1; no firm D call. Germline V gene data show CDR1 as MNHEY and CDR2 as SMNVEV (reference sequence). CDR3 length: 16 residues. V lost 3 bases, J lost 0 bases, and 14 bases lay in between. As DNA, the CDR3 is TGTGCCAGCAGTTTCCCCCGCCGAACACTGAACACTGAAGCTTTCTTT. Translation: CASSFPRRTLNTEAFF.

Remarks on this clone: This may come from a read error, since a much larger clone is one base off. The V and J genes are TRBV20-1 and TRBJ2-3; the D gene is possibly TRBD2 (7 bases). The germline CDR1 and CDR2 sequences are DFQATT and SNEGSKA (reference sequence). V lost 5 bases, J lost 5 bases, and 32 bases lay in between. CDR3 length equals 19 residues. The CDR3 sequence: CSAPPTGGGSRLDIDTQYF. As DNA, the CDR3 is TGCAGTGCTCCGCCAACTGGGGGGGGCTCTCGGTTAGATATAGATACGCAGTATTTT.

V gene TRBV5-1 combines with J gene TRBJ2-7; D not certain. V was pared by 0 bases and J by 4 bases, with 14 bases between. The CDR3 loop spans 15 amino acids. CDR1 is SGHRS and CDR2 is YFSETQ in the germline V gene. In DNA, the CDR3 is TGCGCCAGCAGCTTGGACAGAAGTGGGTCATACGAGCAGTACTTC. Its translation: CASSLDRSGSYEQYF.

Turning to this clone: A much larger clonotype is one base distant, so this may be a read error. V gene TRBV9 combines with J gene TRBJ2-3, with D possibly TRBD2 on 7 matching bases. This CDR3 contains 16 residues. Deletions cut 0 bases from V and 4 bases from J, with 15 bases between. Germline CDR1 SGDLS, CDR2 YYNGEE. This CDR3 reads CASSVDSIGGPDTQYF. CDR3 sequence (DNA): TGTGCCAGCAGCGTAGACTCTATCGGGGGGCCAGATACGCAGTATTTT.

This clone was detected many times. This sequence joins TRBV28 and TRBJ2-7; TRBD2 might be the D (6 bases). The V end was cut by 5 bases, the J end by 5 bases, with 22 bases between. The CDR3 is 16 amino acids. Germline CDR1 and CDR2: MDHEN and SYDVKM. CDR3 sequence reads: CASSLPPSALGDEQYF. CDR3 DNA: TGTGCCAGCAGTCTCCCCCCTAGCGCCCTTGGGGACGAGCAGTACTTC.

At least ten counts were recorded for this clone. The chain is built from TRBV30 and TRBJ2-7; 7 positions match TRBD1. Germline V CDR1 and CDR2: GTSNPN, SVGIG (reference sequence). CDR3 length: 14 amino acids. V shed 0 bases and J 2 bases; nucleotides not matched to a gene: 4. CDR3 coding DNA: TGTGCCTGGAGTGTGGCAGGGGGTACCTACGAGCAGTACTTC. The encoded protein is CAWSVAGGTYEQYF.

This clone turned up a few times. Since a much larger clone is just one base distant, this may be a read error. The chain recombines TRBV15 with TRBJ2-3; 15 bases line up with TRBD2. The CDR3 consists of 17 residues. Germline CDR1 and CDR2: LNHNV and YYDKDF (reference sequence). The CDR3 bases are TGTTCCACCAGCAGGACTAGCGGGGGGGCAAGCACAGATACGCAGTATTTT. Its protein product is CSTSRTSGGASTDTQYF. Looking up the rest from reference TRBV15 and TRBJ2-3 gives the full variable domain: DAMVIQNPRYQVTQFGKPVTLSCSQTLNHNVMYWYQQKSSQAPKLLFHYYDKDFNNEADTPDNFQSRRPNTSFCFLDIRSPGLGDTAMYLCSTSRTSGGASTDTQYFGPGTRLTVL.

This clone was counted at least ten times. The CDR3 here is CSASPAGRWDTQYF. Here the CDR3 DNA reads TGCAGTGCTAGTCCCGCCGGGAGGTGGGATACGCAGTATTTT. This chain connects TRBV20-1 to TRBJ2-3; TRBD2 matches at 7 bases. J lost 6 bases, V lost 3 bases, and 9 bases had no gene match. This CDR3 contains 14 residues. In germline, CDR1 is DFQATT, CDR2 SNEGSKA (reference sequence).

The CDR3 bases are TGTGCCACCAGTGAATTCGATGAGCAGTTCTTC. Translating gives CATSEFDEQFF. The V gene is TRBV24-1, the J gene TRBJ2-1, with no clear D. The CDR3 sequence is 11 residues long. The V gene's germline CDR1 is KGHDR and CDR2 SFDVKD. The ends were cut back, 4 bases at V and 8 bases at J, with 5 bases in the middle.

This clone was counted at least ten times. V and J are TRBV6-1 and TRBJ2-3; 9 positions agree with TRBD2. The CDR3 totals 15 residues. Trimming removed 1 base from V and 4 bases from J; junction bases left unmatched: 3. Germline loops: CDR1 MNHNS, CDR2 SASEGT. As DNA, the CDR3 is TGTGCCAGCAGTGAAGGTAGCGGGGGCCCAGATACGCAGTATTTT. Its translation: CASSEGSGGPDTQYF.

This clone was seen many times. The chain carries TRBV2 and TRBJ1-1; unclear D gene. In germline, CDR1 is SNHLY, CDR2 FYNNEI. CDR3 length equals 13 residues. Trimming shortened V by 7 bases and J by 4 bases, and 13 bases separated the two germline ends. The CDR3 DNA follows: TGTGCCAGCAACGTAGGTTGGGGCACTGAAGCTTTCTTT. Residues: CASNVGWGTEAFF.

This clone turned up a few times. The genes are TRBV14 and TRBJ2-3; 8 nucleotides line up with TRBD2. V lost 5 bases, J lost 4 bases, and 11 bases stayed unmatched. This CDR3 has 16 amino acids. Germline CDR1 reads SGHDN; CDR2 reads FVKESK. The CDR3, as DNA: TGTGCCAGCAGCGAGGTGGCGGGAGGAGGGGCAGATACGCAGTATTTT. Translation: CASSEVAGGGADTQYF.